The TCR beta chain under discussion was sequenced for a study of T cell responses to AZD1222 COVID-19 vaccine. Study-wide background: It was second doses at about 4 or about 12 weeks that were pooled.

This clone was seen only a few times. TCRdb's table, derived via immunoSEQ multiplex PCR, lists solely in-frame clones and lacks some. The sample lists roughly 50,000 clones, approximately 80% occurring once. The specimen comprised peripheral blood, sampled on day 0 of AZD1222 vaccination. This clonotype originated in an adult in good health.

The CDR3 DNA follows: TGTGCCAGCAGCCCCGGACAGTTTTCCTACGAGCAGTACTTC. The encoded protein is CASSPGQFSYEQYF. V and J are TRBV7-2 and TRBJ2-7, with D tentatively TRBD1 (6 bases). Germline CDR1 is SGHTA and CDR2 is FQGNSA. V shed 5 bases and J shed 1 base, with 12 bases lying between them. The CDR3 extends over 14 amino acids.